These 25 T cell receptor beta chains originate from one sample sequenced in a study of CD8+CD57+ T cells in acquired aplastic anemia. Flow cytometry had shown expanded CD8+CD57+ cells in the patients chosen for sequencing. CDR3 and TCR beta VDJ profiling relied on a genomic DNA template. Each CDR3 protein gets one entry after TCRdb re-called the reads with MiXCR. This sample has approximately 220,000 distinct CDR3 sequences; approximately 45% occur once, and the top ten carry approximately 8%. What was sequenced was sorted CD4+, CD8+, or CD8+CD57+ T cells (not recorded which) from PBMCs. Receptors were obtained from a human donor with aplastic anemia.

A single count supports this clonotype. This chain links TRBV7-8 with TRBJ1-1, with D possibly matching TRBD1 (6 bases). Germline lookup yields CDR1 SGHVS and CDR2 FQNEAQ. This CDR3 region has 15 residues. V was clipped by 4 bases and J by 6 bases, with 18 bases between them. The CDR3 reads CASSYGTPPGPEAFF. In DNA, the CDR3 is TGTGCCAGCAGCTACGGGACACCGCCGGGCCCTGAAGCTTTCTTT.

This chain joins TRBV6-4 and TRBJ2-1; possible D gene TRBD1, 5 bases. Germline CDR1 reads MRHNA; CDR2 reads SNTAGT. Trimming shortened V by 4 bases and J by 2 bases, and 9 bases separated the two germline ends. The CDR3 is 14 amino acids. The CDR3 DNA is TGTGCCAGCAGTGGGGGCGGACCCTACAATGAGCAGTTCTTC. It yields the protein CASSGGGPYNEQFF.

Comment on this clonotype: With a much larger clone just one base away, this may be a read error. This chain links TRBV4-1 with TRBJ2-7, with D unresolved. The CDR3 totals 14 residues. Germline loops: CDR1 MGHRA, CDR2 YSYEKL. The CDR3 DNA sequence: TGCGCCAGCAGCCAAGGGGTCGGAACCTACGAGCAGTGCTTC. Its translation is CASSQGVGTYEQCF.

A single count supports this clonotype. The chain combines TRBV7-3 with TRBJ2-1; D unclear. Germline CDR1 SGHTA, CDR2 FQGTGA. The CDR3 is made up of 12 amino acids. Trimming took off 2 bases at V and 6 bases at J, with 5 bases between the two ends. The CDR3 coding sequence is TGTGCCAGCAGCTTACACGGCAATGAGCAGTTCTTC. Protein product: CASSLHGNEQFF.

In this sample, this clonotype turned up many times. The chain couples TRBV9 to TRBJ2-7; tentatively, D is TRBD2 (5 bases). Germline CDR1 reads SGDLS; CDR2 reads YYNGEE. This CDR3 is 14 amino acids long. Trimming cost V 0 bases and J 3 bases, with 10 bases left between them. The CDR3 sequence is CASSVDASYYEQYF. Written as DNA, the CDR3 is TGTGCCAGCAGCGTAGACGCTAGCTACTACGAGCAGTACTTC. Supplemented by reference TRBV9 and TRBJ2-7, the full variable domain reads DSGVTQTPKHLITATGQRVTLRCSPRSGDLSVYWYQQSLDQGLQFLIQYYNGEERAKGNILERFSAQQFPDLHSELNLSSLELGDSALYFCASSVDASYYEQYFGPGTRLTVT.

This chain connects TRBV11-2 to TRBJ1-5; D call uncertain. The CDR3 has 13 residues. Germline V gives CDR1 SGHAT, CDR2 FQNNGV. Trimming shortened V by 3 bases and J by 8 bases, and 11 bases separated the two germline ends. CDR3 nucleotides: TGTGCCAGCAGCTTTACGGGTTATGAGCCCCAGCATTTT. Residues: CASSFTGYEPQHF.

The J gene is TRBJ1-6, the V gene TRBV10-1, with no clear D. The CDR3 runs to 16 residues. Germline assignment: CDR1 WNHNN and CDR2 SYGVQD (reference sequence). V was cut by 6 bases and J by 12 bases, with 24 bases left in between. The CDR3 sequence is CASSAGGQHIRLPLHF. The CDR3 DNA follows: TGCGCCAGCAGCGCGGGAGGGCAGCATATCAGGTTACCCCTCCACTTT.

The table lists this clonotype with a few counts. CDR3 sequence reads: CASSLQGTEQYF. The CDR3 DNA reads TGTGCCAGCAGTTTACAGGGTACCGAGCAGTACTTC. This chain uses TRBV28 with TRBJ2-7; D perhaps matches TRBD1 (5 bases). Trimming shortened V by 2 bases and J by 6 bases, and 8 bases separated the two germline ends. Per germline, CDR1 MDHEN and CDR2 SYDVKM. CDR3 length: 12 amino acids.

CDR3 sequence reads: CASTQRATAGVYNEQFF. The CDR3 DNA reads TGTGCCAGCACGCAACGAGCAACAGCGGGAGTCTACAATGAGCAGTTCTTC. This rearrangement joins TRBV3-1 to TRBJ2-1; TRBD2 agrees at 8 bases. The CDR3 has 17 amino acids. V dropped 7 bases and J dropped 3; count of bases not matched to a gene: 14. Germline V gene data show CDR1 as LGHDT and CDR2 as YNNKEL (reference sequence).

The chain carries TRBV6-5 and TRBJ2-5; D not resolved. Germline V gene sequence: CDR1 MNHEY, CDR2 SVGAGI. CDR3 length equals 13 residues. V was pared by 0 bases and J by 2 bases, with 4 bases between. CDR3 in DNA: TGTGCCAGCAGTTACTCTAGACAAGAGACCCAGTACTTC. Protein sequence: CASSYSRQETQYF.

The genes are TRBV20-1 and TRBJ2-1; 10 nucleotides match TRBD2. The V gene end was trimmed by 4 bases and the J gene end by 5 bases; junction bases not matched to a gene: 8. This CDR3 has 15 amino acids. Germline CDR1 reads DFQATT; CDR2 reads SNEGSKA (reference sequence). CDR3 sequence: CSATSGLAGDNEQFF. Here the CDR3 DNA reads TGCAGTGCTACCTCGGGCCTAGCGGGAGACAATGAGCAGTTCTTC.

V gene TRBV9 combines with J gene TRBJ2-1; TRBD1 matches 7 bases. The CDR3 spans 16 residues. The germline CDR1 and CDR2 sequences are SGDLS and YYNGEE. The V gene end was trimmed by 3 bases and the J gene end by 10 bases; junction bases not matched to a gene: 16. As DNA, the CDR3 is TGTGCCAGCAGCGCCGAGGAGACAGGGCTGAGGAACGAGCAGTTCTTC. Amino acids: CASSAEETGLRNEQFF.

This clonotype appeared many times. The chain joins TRBV2 to TRBJ1-6; possible D gene TRBD1, 5 bases. The CDR3 is 14 amino acids. Per the germline V gene, CDR1 is SNHLY and CDR2 is FYNNEI. Trimming left V 3 bases short and J 7 bases short, with 10 bases between. CDR3 in DNA: TGTGCCAGCAGTGAGGGGGAGAGAAATTCACCCCTCCACTTT. It encodes CASSEGERNSPLHF.

This chain links TRBV9 with TRBJ2-7; D perhaps matches TRBD1 (5 bases). The CDR3 consists of 15 residues. Trimming removed 2 bases at V and 0 bases at J, with 12 bases between. Germline assignment: CDR1 SGDLS and CDR2 YYNGEE. DNA of the CDR3: TGTGCCAGCAGCGTGGGCAGGGCCGACTCCTACGAGCAGTACTTC. Amino acid sequence: CASSVGRADSYEQYF.

As to this clonotype: The junction departs from germline at one end; a sequencing error may be responsible. The V call is TRBV6-2 or TRBV6-3, the J call TRBJ2-7; D perhaps matches TRBD1 (5 bases). The CDR3 has 13 residues. From germline, CDR1 is MNHEY and CDR2 SVGEGT. CDR3 sequence reads: CANSYSGHYEQYF. In DNA form, the CDR3 reads TGTGCCAACAGTTACTCAGGGCATTACGAGCAGTACTTC.

The chain uses TRBV7-8 and TRBJ1-1, with D possibly TRBD1 on 5 matching bases. Germline V gene data show CDR1 as SGHVS and CDR2 as FQNEAQ. This CDR3 has 13 amino acids. V was trimmed by 6 bases and J by 3 bases, leaving 11 bases between them. Written as DNA, the CDR3 is TGTGCCAGCAGACGACGAGGGGACACTGAAGCTTTCTTT. It translates to CASRRRGDTEAFF.

This clonotype was found many times. CDR3 sequence reads: CASSSLSSGRVGETQYF. DNA of the CDR3: TGTGCCAGCAGCTCCCTCTCTAGCGGGAGGGTGGGAGAGACCCAGTACTTC. The chain uses TRBV7-9 and TRBJ2-5; 12 bases fit TRBD2. J lost 4 bases, V lost 4 bases, and 10 bases had no gene match. This CDR3 comprises 17 residues. The germline gives CDR1 SEHNR, CDR2 FQNEAQ (reference sequence).

The chain joins TRBV6-1 to TRBJ2-6, with 8 bases matching TRBD1. V was pared by 5 bases and J by 2 bases, with 2 bases of the junction left unmatched. The CDR3 has 15 residues. Germline assignment: CDR1 MNHNS and CDR2 SASEGT. The CDR3 DNA is TGTGCCAGCAGTACAGGGGGTACTGGGGCCAACGTCCTGACTTTC. It specifies CASSTGGTGANVLTF.

This clonotype came up a few times. The V call is TRBV10-3, the J call TRBJ1-6; tentatively, D is TRBD1 (6 bases). V lost 3 bases and J 7 bases, leaving 7 bases between the germline ends. Germline CDR1 is ENHRY and CDR2 is SYGVKD. CDR3 length: 13 amino acids. The CDR3 spells CAISERGNSPLHF. The CDR3 bases are TGTGCCATCAGTGAAAGGGGGAATTCACCCCTCCACTTT.

This chain uses TRBV7-7 with TRBJ2-3; the match to TRBD1 covers 9 bases. There are 15 residues in the CDR3. CDR1 and CDR2 (germline): SSHAT, FNYEAQ (reference sequence). Trimming at V came to 5 bases and at J to 4 bases, leaving 7 bases not matched to a gene. The CDR3 bases are TGTGCCAGCAGCCCGACCGGACAGGGGTCAGATACGCAGTATTTT. This encodes CASSPTGQGSDTQYF.

The chain recombines TRBV2 with TRBJ2-2, with a tentative D call TRBD2 (5 bases). Germline loops: CDR1 SNHLY, CDR2 FYNNEI. The V end was cut by 7 bases, the J end by 4 bases, with 10 bases between. The CDR3 consists of 13 residues. This CDR3 is CASMGASTGELFF. For the CDR3, the DNA is TGTGCCAGCATGGGAGCGAGCACCGGGGAGCTGTTTTTT. The full variable domain, in which reference TRBV2 and TRBJ2-2 provide the parts outside the CDR3, is EPEVTQTPSHQVTQMGQEVILRCVPISNHLYFYWYRQILGQKVEFLVSFYNNEISEKSEIFDDQFSVERPDGSNFTLKIRSTKLEDSAMYFCASMGASTGELFFGEGSRLTVL.

The chain links TRBV7-9 to TRBJ2-1; TRBD1 aligns across 7 bases. This CDR3 region has 17 residues. The V segment lost 5 bases and the J segment 0 bases; nucleotides outside the gene matches: 10. Germline-derived CDR1 and CDR2 are SEHNR and FQNEAQ (reference sequence). CDR3 bases: TGTGCCAGCAGCCAGGGGGTAGCGCCCAGCTCCTACAATGAGCAGTTCTTC. The encoded protein is CASSQGVAPSSYNEQFF.

The chain joins TRBV30 to TRBJ1-2, with TRBD1 as a possible D gene (6 bases). V lost 3 bases to trimming and J lost 5 bases, with 13 bases between them. Germline values: CDR1 GTSNPN, CDR2 SVGIG (reference sequence). This CDR3 spans 13 amino acids. This chain's CDR3 is CAWRLDRLYGYTF. The CDR3 DNA reads TGTGCCTGGAGGTTAGACAGGCTTTATGGCTACACCTTC.

The V call is TRBV3-1, the J call TRBJ1-3, with 9 bases identical to TRBD1. This CDR3 contains 16 residues. The ends lost 1 base at V and 4 bases at J; junction bases unmatched: 5. Looked up from germline, CDR1 is LGHDT and CDR2 is YNNKEL (reference sequence). CDR3 protein: CASSQVGQGRGNTIYF. In DNA form, the CDR3 reads TGTGCCAGCAGCCAAGTGGGACAGGGAAGAGGAAACACCATATATTTT.

The count of this clonotype is one. The rearrangement joins TRBV7-2 to TRBJ2-2; the match to TRBD2 covers 9 bases. Losses at the gene ends were 5 bases for V and 7 bases for J; bases not matched to a gene: 20. The CDR3 contains 19 residues. Germline V CDR1 and CDR2: SGHTA, FQGNSA. CDR3 in amino acids: CASSQELKAGGLGNGELFF. DNA of the CDR3: TGTGCCAGCAGCCAAGAATTGAAGGCGGGGGGGCTAGGGAACGGGGAGCTGTTTTTT. Filled out from reference TRBV7-2 and TRBJ2-2, the complete variable domain reads GAGVSQSPSNKVTEKGKDVELRCDPISGHTALYWYRQSLGQGLEFLIYFQGNSAPDKSGLPSDRFSAERTGGSVSTLTIQRTQQEDSAVYLCASSQELKAGGLGNGELFFGEGSRLTVL.